The following is a T cell receptor beta chain sequence with its context. These data are taken from a study of regulatory T cells in long-lasting Graves disease. V was shortened by 4 bases and J by 1 base, with 12 bases between the two germline ends. The CDR3 contains 15 residues. CDR1 and CDR2 from the germline V gene are KGHDR and SFDVKD. The authors built TCR beta libraries using iRepertoire HTBI primers and Arm-PCR of CDR3 regions. Each CDR3 protein is one row after TCRdb ran MiXCR on the multiplex PCR reads. The data hold about 470,000 distinct CDR3 sequences, with 20% to 25% observed a single time. Time point defined: persistent/refractory GD, antithyroid drugs over 5 years with positive TRAb. Generation of the TCR library employed RNA extracted from PBMCs.

The V call is TRBV24-1, the J call TRBJ1-1; a weak D match, TRBD1 (5 bases). Sequences were derived from peripheral blood mononuclear cells (PBMCs), sampled when the disease was refractory, from a patient treated with antithyroid drugs. The source of this sequence is a female donor with Graves disease. The CDR3 DNA sequence: TGTGCCACCAGTGACCGAAGGGACGGGAACACTGAAGCTTTCTTT. The encoded protein is CATSDRRDGNTEAFF.